The rows below give T cell receptor beta chains drawn from one sample of a study of T cells in Graves' hyperthyroidism and ophthalmopathy. TCRdb recomputed calls from the multiplex PCR reads with MiXCR, one row per CDR3 protein. This sample yields nearly 750,000 distinct CDR3 sequences, of which under 45% are seen a single time; about a third belongs to the top ten. Sequencing used blood. Receptors were obtained from a woman aged 40 to 55 with Graves' hyperthyroidism. The CDR3 runs from the conserved cysteine through the conserved F or W. The D gene is left open where the match is weak. Size values are once, few and many counts, or a class for expanded clones, and some rows have none.

CDR3,DNA,length,J,V,D,size
CASSLVGAGNQPQHF,TGCGCCAGCAGCTTGGTTGGGGCAGGCAATCAGCCCCAGCATTTT,15,TRBJ1-5,TRBV5-1,-,few
CASSFGTGLGTEAFF,TGCGCCAGCAGCTTCGGGACGGGGTTGGGCACTGAAGCTTTCTTT,15,TRBJ1-1,TRBV5-1,-,-
CASSPWTGGNVLTF,TGTGCCAGCAGCCCTTGGACAGGGGGAAACGTCCTGACTTTC,14,TRBJ2-6,TRBV5-6,TRBD1,-
CASSTSTVGGYTF,TGTGCCAGTAGTACCTCGACCGTGGGGGGCTACACCTTC,13,TRBJ1-2,TRBV19,-,many
CSADGYGTDSNQPQHF,TGCAGTGCTGACGGTTATGGGACTGATAGCAATCAGCCCCAGCATTTT,16,TRBJ1-5,TRBV20-1,-,-
CASSQSGLRVNTEAFF,TGCGCCAGCAGCCAAAGCGGCCTCCGGGTGAACACTGAAGCTTTCTTT,16,TRBJ1-1,TRBV4-1,-,-
CASSPRARGLGGTGELFF,TGTGCTAGCAGCCCAAGGGCTCGGGGATTAGGTGGCACCGGGGAGCTGTTTTTT,18,TRBJ2-2,TRBV7-7,-,-
CASSLPGKYEQYF,TGTGCCAGCAGCTTGCCAGGGAAATACGAGCAGTACTTC,13,TRBJ2-7,TRBV5-8,-,many
CSAGGDGTDSNQPQHF,TGCAGTGCTGGAGGGGACGGGACCGATAGCAATCAGCCCCAGCATTTT,16,TRBJ1-5,TRBV20-1,-,-
CASSPPRVDQPQHF,TGCGCCAGCAGCCCCCCGAGGGTTGATCAGCCCCAGCATTTT,14,TRBJ1-5,TRBV4-3,-,-
CASSPSAAKNEKLFF,TGTGCCAGCAGCCCGTCGGCAGCCAAGAATGAAAAACTGTTTTTT,15,TRBJ1-4,TRBV16,-,-
CASSPGRTYNSPLHF,TGTGCCAGCAGCCCCGGTCGCACTTATAATTCACCCCTCCACTTT,15,TRBJ1-6,TRBV7-9,-,many
CASSPSWDREAFF,TGTGCCAGCAGCCCCTCGTGGGACAGGGAAGCTTTCTTT,13,TRBJ1-1,TRBV5-6,TRBD1,-
CASSMSGARVDGYTF,TGTGCCAGTAGTATGTCGGGGGCGCGTGTGGATGGCTACACCTTC,15,TRBJ1-2,TRBV19,-,many
CASSRRREGETQYF,TGTGCCAGCAGTCGTAGAAGAGAGGGAGAGACCCAGTACTTC,14,TRBJ2-5,TRBV12-3/TRBV12-4,-,many
CAGWAAGNSYEQYF,TGTGCCGGTTGGGCGGCGGGGAATTCCTACGAGCAGTACTTC,14,TRBJ2-7,TRBV2,-,-
CASSLVLGSVDYGYTF,TGTGCCAGCAGCTTAGTTCTGGGTTCGGTAGACTATGGCTACACCTTC,16,TRBJ1-2,TRBV7-2,-,few
CASSLIFTGELFF,TGTGCCAGCAGCTTAATTTTCACCGGGGAGCTGTTTTTT,13,TRBJ2-2,TRBV5-5,-,few
CASSYRAGFALNTEAFF,TGTGCCAGCAGTTACCGGGCCGGCTTCGCTCTGAACACTGAAGCTTTCTTT,17,TRBJ1-1,TRBV10-3,-,few
CASSPHDLGELFF,TGCGCCAGCAGCCCTCACGATCTCGGGGAGCTGTTTTTT,13,TRBJ2-2,TRBV4-3,-,-
CSAGHSATEAFF,TGCAGTGCGGGACACTCCGCCACTGAAGCTTTCTTT,12,TRBJ1-1,TRBV20-1,-,many
CSVRREYEQYF,TGCAGTGTAAGGCGGGAATATGAGCAGTACTTC,11,TRBJ2-7,TRBV29-1,-,-
CASSDRGHEKLFF,TGTGCCAGCAGCGACAGGGGGCATGAAAAACTGTTTTTT,13,TRBJ1-4,TRBV6-5,TRBD1,-
CASSYPNRTVNYGYTF,TGTGCCAGCAGTTACCCCAACAGGACCGTTAACTATGGCTACACCTTC,16,TRBJ1-2,TRBV6-5,-,few
CATSGVSYEQYF,TGTGCCACCTCGGGGGTCTCCTACGAGCAGTACTTC,12,TRBJ2-7,TRBV28,-,-
CASGGGYGYTF,TGCGCCAGCGGGGGAGGCTATGGCTACACCTTC,11,TRBJ1-2,TRBV10-2,-,many
CASSATSGGVYEQYF,TGTGCCAGTAGTGCGACTAGCGGGGGGGTCTACGAGCAGTACTTC,15,TRBJ2-7,TRBV19,TRBD2,-
CAISESPVYGYTF,TGTGCCATCAGTGAGAGTCCTGTGTATGGCTACACCTTC,13,TRBJ1-2,TRBV10-3,-,many
CASSLVALDYHEQYF,TGTGCCAGCAGCTTAGTCGCCCTGGACTATCACGAGCAGTACTTC,15,TRBJ2-7,TRBV11-1,-,-
CASGGGYEQYF,TGTGCTAGCGGAGGGGGCTACGAGCAGTACTTC,11,TRBJ2-7,TRBV25-1,-,-
CASSPGTGVNYGYTF,TGTGCCAGCAGCCCCGGGACAGGGGTAAACTATGGCTACACCTTC,15,TRBJ1-2,TRBV6-5,TRBD1,many
CASTARAAGPIYF,TGTGCCAGCACTGCGAGGGCGGCTGGGCCCATATATTTT,13,TRBJ1-3,TRBV7-2,-,-
CASTWTGQETQYF,TGTGCCAGCACCTGGACAGGCCAAGAGACCCAGTACTTC,13,TRBJ2-5,TRBV2,TRBD1,many
CASSARGSNTEAFF,TGTGCCAGCAGTGCCCGTGGGTCGAACACTGAAGCTTTCTTT,14,TRBJ1-1,TRBV24-1,-,-
CASSLSSSARPGELFF,TGTGCCAGCAGCTTATCTTCCAGCGCCCGGCCCGGGGAGCTGTTTTTT,16,TRBJ2-2,TRBV7-8,-,many
CASSPRQGPDTQYF,TGTGCCAGCTCACCACGACAAGGACCAGATACGCAGTATTTT,14,TRBJ2-3,TRBV18,-,-
CASSLSLGAYYNSPLHF,TGTGCCAGCAGTTTATCCCTGGGTGCCTACTATAATTCACCCCTCCACTTT,17,TRBJ1-6,TRBV6-1,-,-